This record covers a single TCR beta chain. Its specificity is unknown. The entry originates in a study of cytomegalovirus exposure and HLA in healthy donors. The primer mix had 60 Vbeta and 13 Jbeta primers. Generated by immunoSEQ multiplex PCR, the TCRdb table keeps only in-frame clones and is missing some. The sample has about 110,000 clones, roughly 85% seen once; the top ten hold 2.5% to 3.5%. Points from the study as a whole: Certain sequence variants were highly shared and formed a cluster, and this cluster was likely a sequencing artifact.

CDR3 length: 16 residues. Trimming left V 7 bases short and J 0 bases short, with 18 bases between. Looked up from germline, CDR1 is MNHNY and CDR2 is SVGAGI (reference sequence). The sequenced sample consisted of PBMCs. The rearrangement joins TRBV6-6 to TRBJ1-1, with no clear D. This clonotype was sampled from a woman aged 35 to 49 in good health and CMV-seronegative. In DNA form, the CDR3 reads TGTGCCAGCAAGAAGAGGAAGGTAAACTTGAACACTGAAGCTTTCTTT. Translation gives CASKKRKVNLNTEAFF.